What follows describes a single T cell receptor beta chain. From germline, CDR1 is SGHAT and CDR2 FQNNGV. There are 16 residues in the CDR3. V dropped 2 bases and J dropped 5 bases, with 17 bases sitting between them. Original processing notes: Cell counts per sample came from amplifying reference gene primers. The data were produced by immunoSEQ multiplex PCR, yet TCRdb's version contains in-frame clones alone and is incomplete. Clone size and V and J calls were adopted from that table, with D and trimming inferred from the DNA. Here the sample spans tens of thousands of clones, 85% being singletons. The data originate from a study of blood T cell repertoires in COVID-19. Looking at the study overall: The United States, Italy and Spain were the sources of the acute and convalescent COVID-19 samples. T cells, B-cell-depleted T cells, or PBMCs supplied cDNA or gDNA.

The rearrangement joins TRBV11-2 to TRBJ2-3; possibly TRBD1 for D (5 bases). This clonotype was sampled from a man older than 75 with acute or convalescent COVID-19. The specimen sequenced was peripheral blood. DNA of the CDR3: TGTGCCAGCAGCTTACTTGGGGCAGGGTTCGGAGATACGCAGTATTTT. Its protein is CASSLLGAGFGDTQYF.